Below are 15 T cell receptor beta chains sequenced from a single sample in a study of T cell repertoires in cytomegalovirus infection (dated by TCRdb to between 2017 and 2020). The instrument given in TCRdb is Illumina HiSeq 1500. Through fastp at Q25 and MiXCR, TCRdb rebuilt clones from the public reads, retaining in-frame beta chains. A single entry per CDR3 protein holds the most common genes and DNA from its merged rows. In this sample the table shows about 530,000 distinct CDR3 sequences, around a quarter of which occur a single time. About 13% of the sample goes to the ten largest clones. The sequenced material came from PBMCs. The receptors stem from a human donor in good health (CMV status not recorded). Some clones in this sample may be carry-over from other donors' samples.

The gene calls are TRBV12-3 or TRBV12-4 and TRBJ2-7; a possible D gene is TRBD2 (5 bases). Trimming took off 1 base at V and 6 bases at J, with 7 bases between the two ends. This CDR3 has 12 amino acids. The CDR3 bases are TGTGCCAGCAGTTTAGTCGGGATCGAGCAGTACTTC. Its translation: CASSLVGIEQYF.

CDR3 sequence: CSAIKREGQSSTGELFF. CDR3 bases: TGCAGTGCAATCAAGCGGGAGGGCCAGTCCTCTACCGGGGAGCTGTTTTTT. The genes are TRBV20-1 and TRBJ2-2; 10 nucleotides line up with TRBD2. V dropped 6 bases and J dropped 5; count of bases not matched to a gene: 15. The germline gives CDR1 DFQATT, CDR2 SNEGSKA (reference sequence). CDR3 length: 17 amino acids.

This chain joins TRBV19 and TRBJ2-5; 7 bases line up with TRBD2. The germline V gene encodes CDR1 LNHDA and CDR2 SQIVND (reference sequence). This CDR3 comprises 15 residues. The V and J ends lost 4 bases and 5 bases, in that order; junction bases with no gene match: 10. The CDR3 is CASSNGLGSDETQYF. In DNA form, the CDR3 reads TGTGCCAGTAGTAACGGACTAGGGTCCGACGAGACCCAGTACTTC.

The chain recombines TRBV28 with TRBJ2-7; TRBD2 agrees at 16 bases. Trimming removed 6 bases from V and 6 bases from J; junction bases left unmatched: 8. CDR3 size: 16 residues. Per the germline V gene, CDR1 is MDHEN and CDR2 is SYDVKM. CDR3 protein: CASRTGTSGRAGEQYF. The DNA of the CDR3 is TGTGCCAGCAGGACTGGGACTAGCGGGAGGGCCGGCGAGCAGTACTTC.

Worth noting for this clonotype: The junction departs from germline at one end; a sequencing error may be responsible. DNA of the CDR3: TGTGCTAGCAGTACCCAGACCGCAGATACGCAGTATTTT. Protein: CASSTQTADTQYF. The V gene is TRBV7-7, the J gene TRBJ2-3, with D unresolved. The germline V gene has CDR1 SSHAT and CDR2 FNYEAQ (reference sequence). CDR3 length: 13 residues.

In this sample, this clonotype turned up many times. This chain links TRBV7-2 with TRBJ1-2; the match to TRBD1 covers 10 bases. CDR1 and CDR2 (germline): SGHTA, FQGNSA. The CDR3 has 14 amino acids. With V trimmed by 4 bases and J by 5 bases, 4 bases remained unmatched. The CDR3 loop reads CASSWDRGKYGYTF. CDR3 nucleotides: TGTGCCAGCAGCTGGGACAGGGGAAAGTATGGCTACACCTTC. Together with reference TRBV7-2 and TRBJ1-2, the CDR3 gives the full variable domain: GAGVSQSPSNKVTEKGKDVELRCDPISGHTALYWYRQSLGQGLEFLIYFQGNSAPDKSGLPSDRFSAERTGGSVSTLTIQRTQQEDSAVYLCASSWDRGKYGYTFGSGTRLTVV.

The rearrangement links TRBV7-2 to TRBJ2-7, with D perhaps TRBD1 (6 bases). V lost 5 bases, J lost 2 bases, and 16 bases lay in between. Germline V gene lookup returns CDR1 SGHTA and CDR2 FQGNSA. There are 15 residues in the CDR3. CDR3 protein: CASSPSGTLTYEQYF. The DNA for the CDR3 is TGTGCCAGCAGCCCCTCCGGGACATTAACCTACGAGCAGTACTTC.

V and J are TRBV9 and TRBJ2-5; TRBD1 might be the D (7 bases). V shed 0 bases and J shed 2 bases, with 17 bases lying between them. There are 17 residues in the CDR3. Per germline, CDR1 SGDLS and CDR2 YYNGEE. CDR3 in amino acids: CASSVGGRAGGQETQYF. The DNA of the CDR3 is TGTGCCAGCAGCGTAGGAGGCAGGGCAGGGGGGCAAGAGACCCAGTACTTC. Variable domain in full (rest from reference TRBV9 and TRBJ2-5): DSGVTQTPKHLITATGQRVTLRCSPRSGDLSVYWYQQSLDQGLQFLIQYYNGEERAKGNILERFSAQQFPDLHSELNLSSLELGDSALYFCASSVGGRAGGQETQYFGPGTRLLVL.

The V gene is TRBV15, the J gene TRBJ2-2, with no clear D. Germline V gene data show CDR1 as LNHNV and CDR2 as YYDKDF (reference sequence). V was trimmed by 6 bases and J by 0 bases, leaving 11 bases between them. The CDR3 extends over 15 amino acids. CDR3 coding DNA: TGTGCCACCAGGGGTGACTTCGCGAACACCGGGGAGCTGTTTTTT. It codes for CATRGDFANTGELFF.

This clonotype was recorded many times. J is TRBJ1-2 and V is TRBV7-2; D not resolved. Trimming pared 2 bases from V and 2 bases from J, leaving 9 bases between. CDR3 length equals 14 residues. Germline-derived CDR1 and CDR2 are SGHTA and FQGNSA. The CDR3 DNA sequence: TGTGCCAGCAGCTTATTTAGCCAGAACTATGGCTACACCTTC. This translates into CASSLFSQNYGYTF. Drawing the rest from reference TRBV7-2 and TRBJ1-2, the complete variable domain is GAGVSQSPSNKVTEKGKDVELRCDPISGHTALYWYRQSLGQGLEFLIYFQGNSAPDKSGLPSDRFSAERTGGSVSTLTIQRTQQEDSAVYLCASSLFSQNYGYTFGSGTRLTVV.

Only a few counts were recorded for this clonotype. V gene TRBV7-9 combines with J gene TRBJ1-3; D may be TRBD1 (5 bases). The CDR3 length is 16 residues. V was clipped by 2 bases and J by 0 bases, with 11 bases between them. Per the germline V gene, CDR1 is SEHNR and CDR2 is FQNEAQ (reference sequence). CDR3 sequence (DNA): TGTGCCAGCAGCTTACCGGGACCGAGCTCTGGAAACACCATATATTTT. It is translated as CASSLPGPSSGNTIYF.

This chain's CDR3 is CASSPRQDPGNTIYF. The CDR3 DNA sequence: TGTGCCAGCTCACCCAGACAAGATCCTGGAAACACCATATATTTT. The chain recombines TRBV18 with TRBJ1-3; D ambiguous. V lost 3 bases and J lost 2, with 11 bases in between. CDR3 size: 15 residues. The germline V gene encodes CDR1 KGHSH and CDR2 LQKENI. Complete variable domain (other parts from reference TRBV18 and TRBJ1-3): NAGVMQNPRHLVRRRGQEARLRCSPMKGHSHVYWYRQLPEEGLKFMVYLQKENIIDESGMPKERFSAEFPKEGPSILRIQQVVRGDSAAYFCASSPRQDPGNTIYFGEGSWLTVV.

This clonotype appeared a few times. This chain uses TRBV5-1 with TRBJ1-1; D ambiguous. The length of the CDR3 is 15 residues. The germline V and J ends were trimmed by 0 bases and 0 bases, with 9 bases remaining between them. The germline V gene has CDR1 SGHRS and CDR2 YFSETQ. DNA of the CDR3: TGCGCCAGCAGCTTGGGTGCACCTATGAACACTGAAGCTTTCTTT. Encoded protein: CASSLGAPMNTEAFF. The full variable domain, completed using reference TRBV5-1 and TRBJ1-1, is KAGVTQTPRYLIKTRGQQVTLSCSPISGHRSVSWYQQTPGQGLQFLFEYFSETQRNKGNFPGRFSGRQFSNSRSEMNVSTLELGDSALYLCASSLGAPMNTEAFFGQGTRLTVV.

This clonotype showed up just a few times. The chain couples TRBV4-1 to TRBJ2-4; TRBD2 matches 8 bases. Losses at the gene ends were 6 bases for V and 2 bases for J; bases not matched to a gene: 6. This CDR3 contains 15 residues. The V gene's germline CDR1 is MGHRA and CDR2 YSYEKL. CDR3 region: CASSPLAGSKNIQYF. The DNA for the CDR3 is TGCGCCAGCAGTCCCTTAGCGGGATCCAAAAACATTCAGTACTTC.

The J gene is TRBJ2-7, the V gene TRBV14, with TRBD2 matching 10 bases. Germline V gene sequence: CDR1 SGHDN, CDR2 FVKESK. The CDR3 consists of 17 residues. Losses at the gene ends were 4 bases for V and 3 bases for J; bases not matched to a gene: 12. CDR3 sequence reads: CASSPWGSGRADYEQYF. The CDR3, as DNA: TGTGCCAGCAGCCCCTGGGGCAGCGGGAGGGCCGACTACGAGCAGTACTTC.